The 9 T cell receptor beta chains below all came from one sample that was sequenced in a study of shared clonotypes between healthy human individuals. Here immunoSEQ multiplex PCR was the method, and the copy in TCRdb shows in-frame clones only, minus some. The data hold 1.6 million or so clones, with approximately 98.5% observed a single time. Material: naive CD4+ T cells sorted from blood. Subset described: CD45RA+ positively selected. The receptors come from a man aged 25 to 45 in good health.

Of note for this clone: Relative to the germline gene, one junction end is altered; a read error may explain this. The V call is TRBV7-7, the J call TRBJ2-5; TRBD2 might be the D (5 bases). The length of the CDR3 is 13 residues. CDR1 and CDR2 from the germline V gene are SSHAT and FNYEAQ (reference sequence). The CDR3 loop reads CASSGGHQETQYF. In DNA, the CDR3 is TGTGCTAGCAGCGGAGGACACCAAGAGACCCAGTACTTC.

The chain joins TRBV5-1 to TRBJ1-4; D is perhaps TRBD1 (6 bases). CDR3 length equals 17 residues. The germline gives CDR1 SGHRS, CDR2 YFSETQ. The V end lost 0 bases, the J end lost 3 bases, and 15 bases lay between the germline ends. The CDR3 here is CASSLVGTSPSNEKLFF. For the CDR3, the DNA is TGCGCCAGCAGCTTGGTCGGGACATCCCCATCTAATGAAAAACTGTTTTTT.

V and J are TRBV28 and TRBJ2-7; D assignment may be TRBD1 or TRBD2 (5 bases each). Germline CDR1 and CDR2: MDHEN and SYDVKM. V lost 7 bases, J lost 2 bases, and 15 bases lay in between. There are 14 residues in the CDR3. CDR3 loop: CASTPLGDTYEQYF. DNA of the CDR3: TGTGCCAGCACCCCACTGGGGGATACCTACGAGCAGTACTTC.

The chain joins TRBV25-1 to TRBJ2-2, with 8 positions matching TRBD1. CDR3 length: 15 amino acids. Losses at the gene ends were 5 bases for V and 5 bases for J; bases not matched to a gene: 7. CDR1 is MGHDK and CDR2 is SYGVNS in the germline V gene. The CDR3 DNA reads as TGTGCCAGCAGTTCTCGGACAGGGCGGACCGGGGAGCTGTTTTTT. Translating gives CASSSRTGRTGELFF.

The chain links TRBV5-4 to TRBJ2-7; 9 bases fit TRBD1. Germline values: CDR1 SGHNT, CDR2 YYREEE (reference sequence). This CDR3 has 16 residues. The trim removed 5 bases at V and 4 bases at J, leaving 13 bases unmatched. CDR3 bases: TGTGCCAGCAGGAATACCGGGACAGGGAAAATTTACGAGCAGTACTTC. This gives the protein CASRNTGTGKIYEQYF. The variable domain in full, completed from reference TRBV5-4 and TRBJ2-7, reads ETGVTQSPTHLIKTRGQQVTLRCSSQSGHNTVSWYQQALGQGPQFIFQYYREEENGRGNFPPRFSGLQFPNYSSELNVNALELDDSALYLCASRNTGTGKIYEQYFGPGTRLTVT.

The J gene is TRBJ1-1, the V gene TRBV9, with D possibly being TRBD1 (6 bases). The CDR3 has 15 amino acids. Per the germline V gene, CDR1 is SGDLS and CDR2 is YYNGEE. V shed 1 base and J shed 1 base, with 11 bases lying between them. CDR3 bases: TGTGCCAGCAGCGTAACTGGGGGACAGAACACTGAAGCTTTCTTT. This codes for CASSVTGGQNTEAFF. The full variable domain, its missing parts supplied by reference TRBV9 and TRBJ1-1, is DSGVTQTPKHLITATGQRVTLRCSPRSGDLSVYWYQQSLDQGLQFLIQYYNGEERAKGNILERFSAQQFPDLHSELNLSSLELGDSALYFCASSVTGGQNTEAFFGQGTRLTVV.

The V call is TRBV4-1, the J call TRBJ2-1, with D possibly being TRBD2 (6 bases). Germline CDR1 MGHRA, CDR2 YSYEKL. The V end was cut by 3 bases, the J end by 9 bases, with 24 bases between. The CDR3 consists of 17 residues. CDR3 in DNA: TGCGCCAGCAGCCATAGCGGCGCCAGAACTCTTTTTGGTGAGCAGTTCTTC. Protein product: CASSHSGARTLFGEQFF.

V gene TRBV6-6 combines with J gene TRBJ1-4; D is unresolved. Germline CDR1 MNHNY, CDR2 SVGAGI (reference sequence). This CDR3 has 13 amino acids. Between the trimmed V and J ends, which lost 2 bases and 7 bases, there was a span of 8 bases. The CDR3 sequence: CASSYRRSEKLFF. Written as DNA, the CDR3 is TGTGCCAGCAGTTACCGCCGGTCTGAAAAACTGTTTTTT.

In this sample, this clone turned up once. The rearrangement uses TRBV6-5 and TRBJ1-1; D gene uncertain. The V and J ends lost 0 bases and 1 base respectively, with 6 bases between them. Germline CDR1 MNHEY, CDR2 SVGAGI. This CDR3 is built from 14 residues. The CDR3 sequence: CASSYSITNTEAFF. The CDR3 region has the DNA TGTGCCAGCAGTTACTCGATCACGAACACTGAAGCTTTCTTT.